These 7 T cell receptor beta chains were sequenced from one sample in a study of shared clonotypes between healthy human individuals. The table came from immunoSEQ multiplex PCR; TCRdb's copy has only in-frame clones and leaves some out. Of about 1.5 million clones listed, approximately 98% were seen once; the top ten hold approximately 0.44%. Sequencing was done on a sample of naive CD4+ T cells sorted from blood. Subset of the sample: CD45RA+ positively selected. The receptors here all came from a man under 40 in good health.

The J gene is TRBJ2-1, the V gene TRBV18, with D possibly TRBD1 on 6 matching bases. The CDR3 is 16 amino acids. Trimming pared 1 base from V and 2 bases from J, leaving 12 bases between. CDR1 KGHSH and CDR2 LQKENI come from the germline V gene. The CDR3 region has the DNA TGTGCCAGCTCACCACTATCGCCAGGGGCCTACAATGAGCAGTTCTTC. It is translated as CASSPLSPGAYNEQFF.

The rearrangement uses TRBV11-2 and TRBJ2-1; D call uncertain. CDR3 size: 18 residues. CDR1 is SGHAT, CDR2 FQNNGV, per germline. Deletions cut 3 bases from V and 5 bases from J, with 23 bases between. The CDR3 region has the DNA TGTGCCAGCAGCTTCTACCCCGACCTGGGAAGCGTAGACAATGAGCAGTTCTTC. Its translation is CASSFYPDLGSVDNEQFF.

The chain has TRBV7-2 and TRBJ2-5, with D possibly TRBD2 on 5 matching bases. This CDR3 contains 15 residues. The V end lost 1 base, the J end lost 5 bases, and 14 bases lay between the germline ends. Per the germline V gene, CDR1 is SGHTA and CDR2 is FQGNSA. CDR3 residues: CASSLVGSSRETQYF. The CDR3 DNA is TGTGCCAGCAGCTTAGTGGGGAGTAGTAGGGAGACCCAGTACTTC.

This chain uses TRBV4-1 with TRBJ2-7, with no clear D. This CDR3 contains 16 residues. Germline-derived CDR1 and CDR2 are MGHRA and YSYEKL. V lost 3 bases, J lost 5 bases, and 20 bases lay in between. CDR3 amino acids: CASSHSPADGRDEQYF. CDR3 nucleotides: TGCGCCAGCAGCCATAGCCCGGCGGACGGTCGGGACGAGCAGTACTTC.

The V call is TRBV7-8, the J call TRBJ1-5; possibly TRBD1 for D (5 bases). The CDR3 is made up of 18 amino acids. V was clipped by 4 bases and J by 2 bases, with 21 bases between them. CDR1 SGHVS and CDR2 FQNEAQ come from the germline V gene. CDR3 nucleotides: TGTGCCAGCAGCTCGATTACGGGGGGAAGAAGGGGCAATCAGCCCCAGCATTTT. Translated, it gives CASSSITGGRRGNQPQHF.

Written as DNA, the CDR3 is TGTGCCATCAAGATAAGTGGAGGGGGACAAGAGACCCAGTACTTC. Translation gives CAIKISGGGQETQYF. V and J are TRBV10-3 and TRBJ2-5; either TRBD1 or TRBD2 may supply D (6 bases each). Trimming removed 7 bases at V and 2 bases at J, with 17 bases between. The CDR3 extends over 15 amino acids. The germline V gene has CDR1 ENHRY and CDR2 SYGVKD.

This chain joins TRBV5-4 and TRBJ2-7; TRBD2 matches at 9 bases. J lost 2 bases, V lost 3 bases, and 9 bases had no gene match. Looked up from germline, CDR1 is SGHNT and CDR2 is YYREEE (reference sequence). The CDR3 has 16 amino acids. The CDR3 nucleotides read TGTGCCAGCAGCTCCCAGAACTTAGCGGGGGCCTACGAGCAGTACTTC. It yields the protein CASSSQNLAGAYEQYF.